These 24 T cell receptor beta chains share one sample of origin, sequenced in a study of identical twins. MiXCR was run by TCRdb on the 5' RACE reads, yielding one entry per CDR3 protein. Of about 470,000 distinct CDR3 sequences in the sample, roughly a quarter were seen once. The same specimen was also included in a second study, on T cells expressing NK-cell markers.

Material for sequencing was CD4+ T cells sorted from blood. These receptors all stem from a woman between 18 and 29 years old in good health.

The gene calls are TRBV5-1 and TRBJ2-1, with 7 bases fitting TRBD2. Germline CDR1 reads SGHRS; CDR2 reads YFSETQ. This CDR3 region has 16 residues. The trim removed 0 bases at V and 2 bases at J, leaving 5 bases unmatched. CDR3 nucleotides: TGCGCCAGCAGCTTGGGGGGCGGGGGAGCCTACAATGAGCAGTTCTTC. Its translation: CASSLGGGGAYNEQFF.

This CDR3 is CASSLSKGASSYNEQFF. CDR3 coding DNA: TGTGCCAGCTCCCTTAGCAAAGGGGCTAGCTCCTACAATGAGCAGTTCTTC. This chain uses TRBV12-3 or TRBV12-4 with TRBJ2-1; a weak D match, TRBD1 (5 bases). This CDR3 is built from 17 residues. V lost 8 bases to trimming and J lost 0 bases, with 20 bases between them.

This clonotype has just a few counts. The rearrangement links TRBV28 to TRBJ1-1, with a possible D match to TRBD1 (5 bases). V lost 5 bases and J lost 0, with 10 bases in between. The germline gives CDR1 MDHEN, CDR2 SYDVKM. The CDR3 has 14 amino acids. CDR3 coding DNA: TGTGCCAGCAGTGGGGCAGGGTTGAACACTGAAGCTTTCTTT. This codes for CASSGAGLNTEAFF.

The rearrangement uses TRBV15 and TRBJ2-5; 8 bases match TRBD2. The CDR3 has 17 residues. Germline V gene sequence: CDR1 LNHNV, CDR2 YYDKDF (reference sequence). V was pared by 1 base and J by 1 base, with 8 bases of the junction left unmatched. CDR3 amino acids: CATSRVGGGPSQETQYF. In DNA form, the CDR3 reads TGTGCCACCAGCAGAGTTGGCGGGGGGCCTTCCCAAGAGACCCAGTACTTC. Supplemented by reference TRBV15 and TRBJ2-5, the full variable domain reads DAMVIQNPRYQVTQFGKPVTLSCSQTLNHNVMYWYQQKSSQAPKLLFHYYDKDFNNEADTPDNFQSRRPNTSFCFLDIRSPGLGDTAMYLCATSRVGGGPSQETQYFGPGTRLLVL.

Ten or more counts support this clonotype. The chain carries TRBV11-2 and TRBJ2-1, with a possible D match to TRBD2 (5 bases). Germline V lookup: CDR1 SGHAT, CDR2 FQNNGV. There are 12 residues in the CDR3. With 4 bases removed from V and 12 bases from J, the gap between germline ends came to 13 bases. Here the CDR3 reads CASSSPGGRQFF. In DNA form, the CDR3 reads TGTGCCAGCAGCTCCCCTGGAGGTCGGCAGTTCTTC.

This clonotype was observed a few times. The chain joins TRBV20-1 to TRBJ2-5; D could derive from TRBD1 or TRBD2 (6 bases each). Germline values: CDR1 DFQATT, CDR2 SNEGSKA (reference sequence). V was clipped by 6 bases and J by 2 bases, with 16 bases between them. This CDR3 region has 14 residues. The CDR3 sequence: CSAPRGLTQETQYF. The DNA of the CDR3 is TGCAGTGCCCCCCGGGGGCTAACTCAAGAGACCCAGTACTTC.

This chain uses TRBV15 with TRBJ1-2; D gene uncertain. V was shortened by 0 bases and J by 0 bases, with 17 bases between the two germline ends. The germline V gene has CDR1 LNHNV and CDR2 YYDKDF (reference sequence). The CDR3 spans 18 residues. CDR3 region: CATSRDRAAGTTNYGYTF. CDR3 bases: TGTGCCACCAGCAGAGATAGGGCGGCAGGAACTACTAACTATGGCTACACCTTC.

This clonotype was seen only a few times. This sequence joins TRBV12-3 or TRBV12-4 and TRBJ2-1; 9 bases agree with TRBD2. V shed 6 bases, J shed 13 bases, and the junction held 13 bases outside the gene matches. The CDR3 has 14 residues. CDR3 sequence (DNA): TGTGCCAGCAGCCCTCCGGGACTAGCAGTTTTTCAGTTCTTC. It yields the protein CASSPPGLAVFQFF.

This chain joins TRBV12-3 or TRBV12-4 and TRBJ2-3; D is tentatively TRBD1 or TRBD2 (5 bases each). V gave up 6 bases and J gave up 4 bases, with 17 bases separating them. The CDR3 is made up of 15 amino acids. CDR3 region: CASRSRDAVADTQYF. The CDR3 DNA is TGTGCCAGCAGATCTCGGGACGCGGTGGCAGATACGCAGTATTTT.

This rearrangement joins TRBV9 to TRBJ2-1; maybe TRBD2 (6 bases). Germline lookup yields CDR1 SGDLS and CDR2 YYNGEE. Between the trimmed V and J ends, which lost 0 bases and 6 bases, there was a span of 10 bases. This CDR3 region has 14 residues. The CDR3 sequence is CASSVELAPNEQFF. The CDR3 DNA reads TGTGCCAGCAGCGTAGAACTAGCCCCCAATGAGCAGTTCTTC. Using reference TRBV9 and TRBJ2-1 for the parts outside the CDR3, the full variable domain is DSGVTQTPKHLITATGQRVTLRCSPRSGDLSVYWYQQSLDQGLQFLIQYYNGEERAKGNILERFSAQQFPDLHSELNLSSLELGDSALYFCASSVELAPNEQFFGPGTRLTVL.

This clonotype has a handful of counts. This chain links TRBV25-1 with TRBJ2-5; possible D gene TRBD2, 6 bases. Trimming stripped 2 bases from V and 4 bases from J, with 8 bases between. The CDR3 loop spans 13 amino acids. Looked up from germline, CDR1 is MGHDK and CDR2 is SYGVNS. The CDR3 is CASSENSGETQYF. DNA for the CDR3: TGTGCCAGCAGTGAAAATAGCGGAGAGACCCAGTACTTC. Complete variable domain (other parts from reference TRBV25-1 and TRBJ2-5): EADIYQTPRYLVIGTGKKITLECSQTMGHDKMYWYQQDPGMELHLIHYSYGVNSTEKGDLSSESTVSRIRTEHFPLTLESARPSHTSQYLCASSENSGETQYFGPGTRLLVL.

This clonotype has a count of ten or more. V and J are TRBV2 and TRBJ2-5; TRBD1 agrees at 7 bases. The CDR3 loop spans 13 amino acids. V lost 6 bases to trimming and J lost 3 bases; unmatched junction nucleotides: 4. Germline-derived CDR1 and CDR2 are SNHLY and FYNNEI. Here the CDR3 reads CASSFDREETQYF. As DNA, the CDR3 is TGTGCCAGCAGCTTTGACAGGGAAGAGACCCAGTACTTC.

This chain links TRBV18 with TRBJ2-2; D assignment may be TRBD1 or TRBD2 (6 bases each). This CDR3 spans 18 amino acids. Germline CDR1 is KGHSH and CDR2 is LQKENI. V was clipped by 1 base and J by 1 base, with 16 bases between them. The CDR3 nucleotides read TGTGCCAGCTCACCACAACGGAGGGACACCGGGAACACCGGGGAGCTGTTTTTT. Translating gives CASSPQRRDTGNTGELFF.

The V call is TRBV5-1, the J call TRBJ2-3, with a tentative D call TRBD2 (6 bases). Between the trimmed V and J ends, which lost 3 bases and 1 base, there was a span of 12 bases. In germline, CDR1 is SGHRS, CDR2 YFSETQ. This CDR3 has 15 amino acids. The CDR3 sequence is CASSSSPGGTDTQYF. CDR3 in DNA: TGCGCCAGCAGCTCCTCGCCGGGGGGCACAGATACGCAGTATTTT.

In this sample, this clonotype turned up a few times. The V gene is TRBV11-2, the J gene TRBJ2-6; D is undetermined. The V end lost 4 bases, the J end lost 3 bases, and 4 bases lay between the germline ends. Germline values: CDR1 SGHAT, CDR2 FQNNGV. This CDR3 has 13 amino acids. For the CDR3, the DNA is TGTGCCAGCAGCTCAGGTGGGGCCAACGTCCTGACTTTC. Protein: CASSSGGANVLTF.

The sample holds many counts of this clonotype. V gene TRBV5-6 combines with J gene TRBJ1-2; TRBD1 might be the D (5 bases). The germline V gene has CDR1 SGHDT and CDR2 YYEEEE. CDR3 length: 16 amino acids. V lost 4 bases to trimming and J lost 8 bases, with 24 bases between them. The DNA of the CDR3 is TGTGCCAGCAGCCACGGGCAGACGGGACCCTATGGAGGCTACACCTTC. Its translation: CASSHGQTGPYGGYTF. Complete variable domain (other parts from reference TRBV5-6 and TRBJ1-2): DAGVTQSPTHLIKTRGQQVTLRCSPKSGHDTVSWYQQALGQGPQFIFQYYEEEERQRGNFPDRFSGHQFPNYSSELNVNALLLGDSALYLCASSHGQTGPYGGYTFGSGTRLTVV.

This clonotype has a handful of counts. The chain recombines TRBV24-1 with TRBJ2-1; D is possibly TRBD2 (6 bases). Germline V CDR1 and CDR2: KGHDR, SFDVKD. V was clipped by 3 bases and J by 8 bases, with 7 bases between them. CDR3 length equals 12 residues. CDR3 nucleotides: TGTGCCACCAGTGATGGGAGGTATGAGCAGTTCTTC. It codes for CATSDGRYEQFF.

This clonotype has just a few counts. CDR3 bases: TGTGCCAGCAGTGAAGGTCGACTAGCGGTGTTCCAAGAGACCCAGTACTTC. This gives the protein CASSEGRLAVFQETQYF. The chain combines TRBV25-1 with TRBJ2-5; TRBD2 agrees at 9 bases. This CDR3 has 17 amino acids. Germline CDR1 is MGHDK and CDR2 is SYGVNS. Trimming cost V 2 bases and J 1 base; bases outside gene matches: 8.

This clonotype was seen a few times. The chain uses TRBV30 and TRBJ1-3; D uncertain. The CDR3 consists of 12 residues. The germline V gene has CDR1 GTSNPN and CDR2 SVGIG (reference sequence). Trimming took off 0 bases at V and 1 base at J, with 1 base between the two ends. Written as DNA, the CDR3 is TGTGCCTGGAGTGTATCTGGAAACACCATATATTTT. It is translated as CAWSVSGNTIYF.

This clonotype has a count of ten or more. CDR3 in DNA: TGTGCCAGCAGTACAGGACTAGCGGGGGTCGGTACAGATACGCAGTATTTT. Residues: CASSTGLAGVGTDTQYF. This chain joins TRBV12-3 or TRBV12-4 and TRBJ2-3; 13 bases are shared with TRBD2. This CDR3 has 17 amino acids. V gave up 5 bases and J gave up 3 bases; unmatched junction bases: 8.

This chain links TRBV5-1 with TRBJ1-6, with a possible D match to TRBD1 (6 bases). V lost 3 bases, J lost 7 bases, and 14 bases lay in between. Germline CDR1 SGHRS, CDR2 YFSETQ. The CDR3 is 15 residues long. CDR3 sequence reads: CASSYAGAVNSPLHF. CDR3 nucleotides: TGCGCCAGCAGCTATGCGGGGGCTGTCAATTCACCCCTCCACTTT.

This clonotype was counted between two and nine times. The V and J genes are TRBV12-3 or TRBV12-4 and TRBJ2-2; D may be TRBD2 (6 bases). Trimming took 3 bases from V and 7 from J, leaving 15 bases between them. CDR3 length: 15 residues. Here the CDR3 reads CASSLSYGSNGELFF. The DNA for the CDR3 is TGTGCCAGCAGTTTGAGTTACGGGAGTAACGGGGAGCTGTTTTTT.

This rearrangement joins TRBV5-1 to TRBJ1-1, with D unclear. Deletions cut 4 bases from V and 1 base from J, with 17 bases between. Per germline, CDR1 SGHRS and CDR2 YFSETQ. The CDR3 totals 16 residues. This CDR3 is CASSRPNGYQNTEAFF. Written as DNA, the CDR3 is TGCGCCAGCAGCCGTCCCAACGGGTATCAGAACACTGAAGCTTTCTTT. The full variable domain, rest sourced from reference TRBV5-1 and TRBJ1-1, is KAGVTQTPRYLIKTRGQQVTLSCSPISGHRSVSWYQQTPGQGLQFLFEYFSETQRNKGNFPGRFSGRQFSNSRSEMNVSTLELGDSALYLCASSRPNGYQNTEAFFGQGTRLTVV.

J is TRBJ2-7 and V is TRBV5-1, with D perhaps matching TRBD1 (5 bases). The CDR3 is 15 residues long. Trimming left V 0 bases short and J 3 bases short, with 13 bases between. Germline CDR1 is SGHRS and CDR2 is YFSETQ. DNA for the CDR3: TGCGCCAGCAGCTTGGCCTCAGGGCTGGACTACGAGCAGTACTTC. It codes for CASSLASGLDYEQYF.